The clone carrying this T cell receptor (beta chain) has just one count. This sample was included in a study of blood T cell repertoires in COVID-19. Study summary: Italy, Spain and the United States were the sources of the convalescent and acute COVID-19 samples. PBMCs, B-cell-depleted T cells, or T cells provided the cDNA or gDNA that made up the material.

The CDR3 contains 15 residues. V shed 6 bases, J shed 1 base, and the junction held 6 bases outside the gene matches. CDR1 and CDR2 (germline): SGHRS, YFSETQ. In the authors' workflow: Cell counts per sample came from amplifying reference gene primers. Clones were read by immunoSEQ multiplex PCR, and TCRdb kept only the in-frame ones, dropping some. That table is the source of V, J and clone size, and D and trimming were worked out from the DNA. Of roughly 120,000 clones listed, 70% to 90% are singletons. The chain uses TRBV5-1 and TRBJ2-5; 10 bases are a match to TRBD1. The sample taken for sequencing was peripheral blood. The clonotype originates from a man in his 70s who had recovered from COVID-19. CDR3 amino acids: CASIKDRGGQETQYF. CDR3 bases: TGCGCCAGCATAAAGGACAGGGGGGGCCAAGAGACCCAGTACTTC.